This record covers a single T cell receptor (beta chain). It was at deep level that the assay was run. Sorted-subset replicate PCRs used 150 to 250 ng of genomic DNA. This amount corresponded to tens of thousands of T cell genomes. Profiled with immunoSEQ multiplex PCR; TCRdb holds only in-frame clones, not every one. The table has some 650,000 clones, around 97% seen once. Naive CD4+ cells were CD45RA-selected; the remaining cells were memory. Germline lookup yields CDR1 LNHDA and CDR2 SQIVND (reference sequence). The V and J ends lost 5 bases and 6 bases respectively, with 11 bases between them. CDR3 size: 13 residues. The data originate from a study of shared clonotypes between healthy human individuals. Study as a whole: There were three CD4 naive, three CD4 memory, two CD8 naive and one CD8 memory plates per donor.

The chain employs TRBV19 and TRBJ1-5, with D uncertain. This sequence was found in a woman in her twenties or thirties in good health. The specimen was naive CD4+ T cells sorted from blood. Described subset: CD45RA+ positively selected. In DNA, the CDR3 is TGTGCCAGTAGTGCTCAGTTCGGTCAGCCCCAGCATTTT. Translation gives CASSAQFGQPQHF.